What follows is one TCR beta chain and its context. Its antigen remains unidentified. One entry per CDR3 protein, called by TCRdb with MiXCR from the RT-PCR reads. Of a few hundred thousand distinct CDR3 sequences detected, approximately 15% appear once; the ten largest clones hold more than 9.5%. These data belong to a study of response to subunit inactivated influenza vaccine. Germline trimming cut 5 bases from V and 5 bases from J; bases unmatched to any gene: 7. The CDR3 runs to 16 residues. Study conclusions and caveats: Few additional T cells are recruited per seasonal influenza vaccination, authors suggested.

The TCR comes from a man aged 45 to 65 who received an inactivated influenza vaccine. The sequences come from PBMCs from blood, collected 12 days after vaccination. The chain carries TRBV12-3 or TRBV12-4 and TRBJ2-2; 11 bases fit TRBD2. The CDR3 DNA reads as TGTGCCAGCAGTCCACTACTAGCGGGGGTAACCGGGGAGCTGTTTTTT. This gives the protein CASSPLLAGVTGELFF.